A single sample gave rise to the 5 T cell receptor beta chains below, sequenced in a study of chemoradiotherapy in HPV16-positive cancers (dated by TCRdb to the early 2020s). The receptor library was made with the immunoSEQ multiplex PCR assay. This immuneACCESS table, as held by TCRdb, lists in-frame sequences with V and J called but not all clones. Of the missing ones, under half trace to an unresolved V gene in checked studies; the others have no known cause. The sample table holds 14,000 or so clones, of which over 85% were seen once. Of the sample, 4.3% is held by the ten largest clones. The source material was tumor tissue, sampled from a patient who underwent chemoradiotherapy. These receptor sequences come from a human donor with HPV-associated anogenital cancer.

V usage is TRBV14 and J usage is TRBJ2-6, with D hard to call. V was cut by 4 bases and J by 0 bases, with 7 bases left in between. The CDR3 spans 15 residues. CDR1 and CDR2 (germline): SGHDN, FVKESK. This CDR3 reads CASSPGFSGANVLTF. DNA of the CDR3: TGTGCCAGCAGCCCCGGGTTCTCTGGGGCCAACGTCCTGACTTTC.

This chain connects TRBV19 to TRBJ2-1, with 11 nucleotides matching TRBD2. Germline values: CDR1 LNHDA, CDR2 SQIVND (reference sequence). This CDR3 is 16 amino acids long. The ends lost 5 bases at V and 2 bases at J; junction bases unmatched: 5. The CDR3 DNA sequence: TGTGCCAGTAGTCCGCCGGGACTAGCGGCCTACAATGAGCAGTTCTTC. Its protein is CASSPPGLAAYNEQFF. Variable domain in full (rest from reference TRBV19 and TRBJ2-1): DGGITQSPKYLFRKEGQNVTLSCEQNLNHDAMYWYRQDPGQGLRLIYYSQIVNDFQKGDIAEGYSVSREKKESFPLTVTSAQKNPTAFYLCASSPPGLAAYNEQFFGPGTRLTVL.

The CDR3 region has the DNA TGTGCCAGCAGCGCGGTTGGGGCCTACACCTTC. This gives the protein CASSAVGAYTF. The chain links TRBV5-4 to TRBJ1-2; tentatively, D is TRBD1 (5 bases). CDR3 length: 11 amino acids. Germline CDR1 SGHNT, CDR2 YYREEE (reference sequence). Between the trimmed V and J ends, which lost 4 bases and 10 bases, there was a span of 11 bases. The complete variable domain, with remaining parts taken from reference TRBV5-4 and TRBJ1-2, reads ETGVTQSPTHLIKTRGQQVTLRCSSQSGHNTVSWYQQALGQGPQFIFQYYREEENGRGNFPPRFSGLQFPNYSSELNVNALELDDSALYLCASSAVGAYTFGSGTRLTVV.

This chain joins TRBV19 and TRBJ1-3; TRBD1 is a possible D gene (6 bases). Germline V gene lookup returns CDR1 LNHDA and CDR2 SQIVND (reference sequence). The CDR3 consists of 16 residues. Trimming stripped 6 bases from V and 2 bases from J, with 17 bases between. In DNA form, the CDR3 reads TGTGCCAGTAGACCAGGGGACTCCCAGGCTGGAAACACCATATATTTT. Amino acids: CASRPGDSQAGNTIYF.

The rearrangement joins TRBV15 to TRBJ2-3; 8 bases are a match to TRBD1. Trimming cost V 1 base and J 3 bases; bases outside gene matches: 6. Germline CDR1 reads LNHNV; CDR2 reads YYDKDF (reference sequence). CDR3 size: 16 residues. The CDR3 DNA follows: TGTGCCACCAGCAGAGTCCAGGGGGCAGGGACAGATACGCAGTATTTT. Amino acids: CATSRVQGAGTDTQYF.